This TCR beta chain is drawn from a study of early T cells in non-severe SARS-CoV-2 infection. V was trimmed by 1 base and J by 4 bases, leaving 16 bases between them. The germline gives CDR1 SGHDN, CDR2 FVKESK. This CDR3 region has 16 residues. TCRdb itself ran the 5' RACE reads through MiXCR, one entry per CDR3 protein. The profile shows roughly 70,000 distinct CDR3 sequences, around 21% of them singletons. This clonotype appeared a few times. The chain is built from TRBV14 and TRBJ2-5; D is unresolved. This receptor was obtained from an adult who was a healthcare worker with PCR-confirmed SARS-CoV-2 infection or an uninfected control (not recorded which). This specimen consisted of whole blood, obtained at baseline. The CDR3 bases are TGTGCCAGCAGCCAAGTAGCATCCCGCCGCGTAGAGACCCAGTACTTC. Encoded protein: CASSQVASRRVETQYF.